This T cell receptor beta chain was found in a study of a mutant IDH1 vaccine in newly diagnosed glioma. Germline V gives CDR1 MNHNY, CDR2 SVGAGI (reference sequence). The V gene lost 0 bases and the J gene lost 3 bases, with 11 bases spanning the gap. The CDR3 runs 15 residues. Concerning this clone: Its specificity is unknown.

Some clones are missing from TCRdb's copy, which holds only in-frame ones; the method was immunoSEQ multiplex PCR. The profile covers over 50,000 clones, with approximately 80% appearing a single time and about an eighth taken by the ten largest. As to time point: week 23, last vaccination. Doses comprised 300 ug of mutant IDH1 20-mer peptide each, plus topical imiquimod. The TCR originated in a man between 18 and 29 years old with glioma. The starting material was PBMCs, obtained from a glioma patient whose treatment included an IDH1 peptide vaccine. The chain uses TRBV6-6 and TRBJ2-5; tentatively, D is TRBD2 (6 bases). CDR3 sequence: CASSYSARREETQYF. The CDR3 coding sequence is TGTGCCAGCAGTTACTCCGCAAGGAGGGAAGAGACCCAGTACTTC.